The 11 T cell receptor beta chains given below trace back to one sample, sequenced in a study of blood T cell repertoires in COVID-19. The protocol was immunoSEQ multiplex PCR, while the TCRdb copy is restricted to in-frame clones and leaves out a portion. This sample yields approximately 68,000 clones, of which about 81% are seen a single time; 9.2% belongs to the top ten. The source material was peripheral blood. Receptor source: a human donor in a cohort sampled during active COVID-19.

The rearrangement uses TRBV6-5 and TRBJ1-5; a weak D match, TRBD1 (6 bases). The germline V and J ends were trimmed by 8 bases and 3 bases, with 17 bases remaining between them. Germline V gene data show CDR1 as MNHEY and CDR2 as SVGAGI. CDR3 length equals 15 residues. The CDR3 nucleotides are TGTGCCAGCGGACAGACAATCGGACCCAATCAGCCCCAGCATTTT. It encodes CASGQTIGPNQPQHF.

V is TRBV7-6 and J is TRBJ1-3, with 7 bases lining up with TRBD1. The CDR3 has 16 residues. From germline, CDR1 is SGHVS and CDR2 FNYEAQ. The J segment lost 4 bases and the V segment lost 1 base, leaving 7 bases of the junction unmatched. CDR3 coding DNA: TGTGCCAGCAGCTTAGGGGAACAGGGGTCCGGAAACACCATATATTTT. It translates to CASSLGEQGSGNTIYF.

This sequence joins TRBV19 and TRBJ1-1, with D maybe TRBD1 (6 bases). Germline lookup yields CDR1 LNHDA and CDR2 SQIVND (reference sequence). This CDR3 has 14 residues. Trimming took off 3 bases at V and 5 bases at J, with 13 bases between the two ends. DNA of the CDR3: TGTGCCAGTAGTATCCAGGGGCCCGTAACTGAAGCTTTCTTT. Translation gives CASSIQGPVTEAFF.

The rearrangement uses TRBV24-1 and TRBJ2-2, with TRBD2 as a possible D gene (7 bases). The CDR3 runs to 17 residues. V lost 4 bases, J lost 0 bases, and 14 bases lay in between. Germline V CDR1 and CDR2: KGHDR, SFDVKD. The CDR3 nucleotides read TGTGCCACCAGTGACCTTGGGGGGGCCTCGAACACCGGGGAGCTGTTTTTT. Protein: CATSDLGGASNTGELFF.

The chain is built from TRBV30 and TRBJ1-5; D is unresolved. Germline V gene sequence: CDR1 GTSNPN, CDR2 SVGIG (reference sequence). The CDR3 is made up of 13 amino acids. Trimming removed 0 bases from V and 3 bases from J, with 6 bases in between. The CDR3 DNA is TGTGCCTGGAGTGTAACGGTCAATCAGCCCCAGCATTTT. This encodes CAWSVTVNQPQHF.

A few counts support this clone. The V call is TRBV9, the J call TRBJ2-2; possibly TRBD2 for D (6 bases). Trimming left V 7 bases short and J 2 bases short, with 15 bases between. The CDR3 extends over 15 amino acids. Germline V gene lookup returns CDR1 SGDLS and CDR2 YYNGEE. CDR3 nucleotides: TGTGCCAGCGGGGGAGGCGGGCGTAACACCGGGGAGCTGTTTTTT. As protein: CASGGGGRNTGELFF.

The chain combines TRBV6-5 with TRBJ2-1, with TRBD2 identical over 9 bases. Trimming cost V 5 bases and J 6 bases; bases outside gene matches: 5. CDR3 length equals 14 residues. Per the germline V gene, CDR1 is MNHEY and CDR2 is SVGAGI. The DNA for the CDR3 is TGTGCCAGCAGTCTGAGACTAGCGGCCAATGAGCAGTTCTTC. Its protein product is CASSLRLAANEQFF.

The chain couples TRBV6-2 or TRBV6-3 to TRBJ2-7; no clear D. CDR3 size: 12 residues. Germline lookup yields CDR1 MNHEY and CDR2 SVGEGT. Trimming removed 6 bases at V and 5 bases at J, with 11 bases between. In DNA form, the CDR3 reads TGTGCCAGCAGCCCCCAAGGAGACGAGCAGTACTTC. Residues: CASSPQGDEQYF.

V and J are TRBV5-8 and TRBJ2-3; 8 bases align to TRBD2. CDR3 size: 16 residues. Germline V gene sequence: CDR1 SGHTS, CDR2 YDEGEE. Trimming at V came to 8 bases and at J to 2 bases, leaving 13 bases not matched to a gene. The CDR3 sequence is CARERELRGVTDTQYF. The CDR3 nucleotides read TGTGCCAGAGAGCGGGAGTTAAGAGGAGTCACAGATACGCAGTATTTT.

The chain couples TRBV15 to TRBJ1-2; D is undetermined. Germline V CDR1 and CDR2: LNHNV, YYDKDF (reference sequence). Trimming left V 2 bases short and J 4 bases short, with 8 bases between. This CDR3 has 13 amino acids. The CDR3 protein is CATSRQELYGYTF. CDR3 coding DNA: TGTGCCACCAGCAGACAAGAGCTCTATGGCTACACCTTC.

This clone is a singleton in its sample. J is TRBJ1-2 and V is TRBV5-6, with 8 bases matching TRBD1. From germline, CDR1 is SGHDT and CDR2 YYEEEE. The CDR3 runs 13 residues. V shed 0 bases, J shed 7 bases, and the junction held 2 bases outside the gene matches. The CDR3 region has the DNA TGTGCCAGCAGCTTGGGGACAGGGTTTGGCTACACCTTC. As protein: CASSLGTGFGYTF. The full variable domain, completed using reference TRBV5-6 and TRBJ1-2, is DAGVTQSPTHLIKTRGQQVTLRCSPKSGHDTVSWYQQALGQGPQFIFQYYEEEERQRGNFPDRFSGHQFPNYSSELNVNALLLGDSALYLCASSLGTGFGYTFGSGTRLTVV.